The clone carrying this TCR beta chain was counted at least ten times. The antigen remains unidentified. The data are from a study of T cells in Graves' hyperthyroidism and ophthalmopathy. At the level of the study: Blood was drawn when the patient was first diagnosed and still untreated.

TCR beta CDR3 region amplification was performed from RNA transcripts. With the HTBI primer set, the TCR CDR3 went through a first round of RT-PCR. TCRdb re-analysed the multiplex PCR reads in MiXCR, keeping a single row per CDR3 protein. Of 300,000 to 400,000 distinct CDR3 sequences in the sample, approximately 18% were seen once. The CDR3 is 13 amino acids. Deletions cut 7 bases from V and 5 bases from J, with 14 bases between. CDR1 is ENHRY, CDR2 SYGVKD, per germline. Uncontrolled infection, other autoimmune disease, pregnancy or lactation excluded patients. PBMCs stemmed from around 10 ml fresh peripheral blood. General study findings and limits: Progression to ophthalmopathy was predicted a median of roughly 6.8 months early.

V gene TRBV10-3 combines with J gene TRBJ2-5; possibly TRBD2 for D (5 bases). The source material was blood. The receptor was derived from a man younger than 35 with Graves' ophthalmopathy. CDR3 bases: TGTGCCATCATGGGCACTCAGCGGGAGACCCAGTACTTC. Residues: CAIMGTQRETQYF.